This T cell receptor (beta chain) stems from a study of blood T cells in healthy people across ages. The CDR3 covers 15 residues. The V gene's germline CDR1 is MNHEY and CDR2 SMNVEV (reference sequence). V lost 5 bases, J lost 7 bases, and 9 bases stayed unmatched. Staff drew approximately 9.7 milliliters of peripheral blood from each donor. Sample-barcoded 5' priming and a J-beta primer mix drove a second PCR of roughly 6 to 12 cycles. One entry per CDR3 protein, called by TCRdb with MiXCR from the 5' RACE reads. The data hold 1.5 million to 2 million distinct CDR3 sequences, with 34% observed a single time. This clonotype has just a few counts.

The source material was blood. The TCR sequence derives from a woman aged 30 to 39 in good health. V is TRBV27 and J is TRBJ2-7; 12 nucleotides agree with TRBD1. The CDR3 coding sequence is TGTGCCAGCAGTCAACCGGGACAGGGGGCGCGAGAGCAGTACTTC. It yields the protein CASSQPGQGAREQYF.